What follows are 8 T cell receptor beta chains derived from one specimen sequenced in a study of blood T cell repertoires in COVID-19. This table comes from immunoSEQ multiplex PCR, and its TCRdb copy is limited to in-frame clones, with some not included. The top ten clones hold 6.7% of a sample with roughly 100,000 clones, about nine tenths of them seen once. Sequencing was performed on peripheral blood. The receptor set was obtained from a man aged 18-30 years with COVID-19, enrolled during active disease.

This clone was counted once. This sequence joins TRBV6-5 and TRBJ2-3, with 7 bases lining up with TRBD1. The trim removed 6 bases at V and 3 bases at J, leaving 9 bases unmatched. Germline-derived CDR1 and CDR2 are MNHEY and SVGAGI. The length of the CDR3 is 15 residues. This chain's CDR3 is CASSLQGRGTDTQYF. The CDR3 nucleotides are TGTGCCAGCAGCCTACAGGGGAGAGGGACAGATACGCAGTATTTT.

The V and J genes are TRBV11-1 and TRBJ2-7, with 8 bases lining up with TRBD1. Germline CDR1 SGHAT, CDR2 FQDESV (reference sequence). The CDR3 runs 15 residues. Trimming removed 5 bases from V and 5 bases from J; junction bases left unmatched: 11. Here the CDR3 reads CASSAWTGRYDEQYF. In nucleotides, the CDR3 is TGTGCCAGCAGCGCCTGGACAGGGAGGTACGACGAGCAGTACTTC. The full variable domain, in which reference TRBV11-1 and TRBJ2-7 provide the parts outside the CDR3, is EAEVAQSPRYKITEKSQAVAFWCDPISGHATLYWYRQILGQGPELLVQFQDESVVDDSQLPKDRFSAERLKGVDSTLKIQPAELGDSAMYLCASSAWTGRYDEQYFGPGTRLTVT.

This sequence joins TRBV5-4 and TRBJ2-5, with D possibly matching TRBD1 (5 bases). Germline-derived CDR1 and CDR2 are SGHNT and YYREEE (reference sequence). The CDR3 spans 13 residues. Trimming took 3 bases from V and 2 from J, leaving 8 bases between them. This CDR3 reads CASSWQGQETQYF. CDR3 DNA: TGTGCCAGCAGCTGGCAGGGACAAGAGACCCAGTACTTC.

In DNA, the CDR3 is TGTGCCAGCAGTGAAGCACAGGGTCCCAAAAACATTCAGTACTTC. Amino acids: CASSEAQGPKNIQYF. The chain joins TRBV6-1 to TRBJ2-4; a possible D gene is TRBD1 (6 bases). V was trimmed by 0 bases and J by 2 bases, leaving 8 bases between them. CDR1 MNHNS and CDR2 SASEGT come from the germline V gene. The CDR3 is made up of 15 amino acids.

This rearrangement joins TRBV29-1 to TRBJ2-2; D is possibly TRBD2 (5 bases). Germline lookup yields CDR1 SQVTM and CDR2 ANQGSEA. This CDR3 spans 13 amino acids. Trimming took off 4 bases at V and 1 base at J, with 7 bases between the two ends. CDR3 DNA: TGCAGCGTTGCGGGGATGAACACCGGGGAGCTGTTTTTT. As protein: CSVAGMNTGELFF.

V usage is TRBV4-1 and J usage is TRBJ2-7, with 7 bases identical to TRBD1. CDR3 length: 13 residues. Unmatched junction bases numbered 4, after V lost 5 bases and J lost 3 bases. Per germline, CDR1 MGHRA and CDR2 YSYEKL. The CDR3 region has the DNA TGCGCCAGCAGCTTAAGACAGGGCTACGAGCAGTACTTC. It encodes CASSLRQGYEQYF.

The genes are TRBV6-2 or TRBV6-3 and TRBJ2-1; TRBD2 agrees at 7 bases. Per the germline V gene, CDR1 is MNHEY and CDR2 is SVGEGT. CDR3 length: 13 amino acids. V dropped 5 bases and J dropped 5; count of bases not matched to a gene: 3. For the CDR3, the DNA is TGTGCCAGCAGTCTCCTAGCGGACAATGAGCAGTTCTTC. It yields the protein CASSLLADNEQFF.

The rearrangement links TRBV20-1 to TRBJ2-7; perhaps TRBD1 as D (6 bases). This CDR3 spans 11 amino acids. The V and J ends lost 6 bases and 5 bases respectively, with 11 bases between them. Germline CDR1 and CDR2: DFQATT and SNEGSKA (reference sequence). CDR3 sequence (DNA): TGCAGTGCCCAGAACAGGGACGAGCAGTACTTC. It yields the protein CSAQNRDEQYF.